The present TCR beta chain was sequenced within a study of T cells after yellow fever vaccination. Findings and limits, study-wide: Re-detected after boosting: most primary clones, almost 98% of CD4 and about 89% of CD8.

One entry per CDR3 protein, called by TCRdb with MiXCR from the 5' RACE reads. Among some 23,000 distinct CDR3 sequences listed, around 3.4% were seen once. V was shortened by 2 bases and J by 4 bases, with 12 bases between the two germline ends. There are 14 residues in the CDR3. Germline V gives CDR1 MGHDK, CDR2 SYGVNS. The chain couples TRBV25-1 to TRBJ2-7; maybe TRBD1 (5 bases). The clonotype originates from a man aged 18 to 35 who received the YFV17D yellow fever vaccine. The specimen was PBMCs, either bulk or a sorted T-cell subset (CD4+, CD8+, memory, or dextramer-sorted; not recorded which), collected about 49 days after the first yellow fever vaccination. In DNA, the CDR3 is TGTGCCAGCAGTGAAGTTGACAGACGTTACGAGCAGTACTTC. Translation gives CASSEVDRRYEQYF.